The present TCR beta chain was sequenced within a study of T cell responses to AZD1222 COVID-19 vaccine. Study results and caveats: No day 14 peak samples; only post-peak repertoires were characterized.

In the case of this clone: Its cognate antigen is unknown.

Using immunoSEQ multiplex PCR, the repertoire was profiled, and TCRdb retains in-frame clones only, with some absent. The repertoire includes 150,000 to 200,000 clones, 80% to 90% of them detected once, and 11% sits in the top ten. CDR3 length equals 16 residues. J gave up 3 bases and V 0 bases, and 6 bases lay outside the gene matches. Per the germline V gene, CDR1 is SGDLS and CDR2 is YYNGEE. J is TRBJ2-7 and V is TRBV9; 10 bases match TRBD2. Material: peripheral blood, obtained 28 days after the second AZD1222 dose. The TCR comes from an adult who received the AZD1222 COVID-19 vaccine. The DNA for the CDR3 is TGTGCCAGCAGCGTAGATCCTAGCGGGGGCCGCTACGAGCAGTACTTC. This translates into CASSVDPSGGRYEQYF.